Listed below are T cell receptor beta chains from one sample, sequenced in a study of blood T cell repertoires in COVID-19. The protocol was immunoSEQ multiplex PCR, while the TCRdb copy is restricted to in-frame clones and leaves out a portion. The profile covers a few hundred thousand clones, with around 84% appearing a single time and roughly 3% taken by the ten largest. Sample: peripheral blood. These receptors originate from a man aged 60 to 75 with acute or convalescent COVID-19. The CDR3 runs from the conserved cysteine through the conserved F or W. D genes are given only for firm matches.

D,J,V,CDR3
-,TRBJ1-2,TRBV5-4,CASSETGITNYGYTF
TRBD2,TRBJ2-5,TRBV7-2,CASSSVPLAGGIQETQYF
TRBD2,TRBJ2-7,TRBV5-1,CASSLWGTSGSSSYEQYF
TRBD1,TRBJ1-1,TRBV23-1,CASSQSRDRVDTEAFF
-,TRBJ1-6,TRBV7-9,CASSLSTEYSPLHF
-,TRBJ2-5,TRBV5-1,CASSLVGGSAQETQYF
TRBD1,TRBJ2-2,TRBV11-2,CASSFSGTVNTGELFF
TRBD1,TRBJ1-1,TRBV5-1,CASSSGTGGREAFF
TRBD1,TRBJ2-7,TRBV19,CASSIRGGSPYEQYF
TRBD1,TRBJ2-1,TRBV5-8,CASSFYRGNRNNEQFF
TRBD2,TRBJ2-3,TRBV5-1,CASSREGSPRLAKGVEQYF
-,TRBJ2-3,TRBV7-2,CASSSWTGVDTQYF
-,TRBJ1-5,TRBV5-6,CASSLANREQPQHF
TRBD1,TRBJ1-2,TRBV28,CASRWRRGQGREGYTF
-,TRBJ2-2,TRBV9,CASSKGRPGELFF
-,TRBJ1-5,TRBV19,CASSLYQGWSNQPQHF
TRBD1,TRBJ1-1,TRBV5-4,CASSTDRGNAEAFF
-,TRBJ1-4,TRBV7-9,CASSLVQDNEKLFF
TRBD1,TRBJ1-2,TRBV2,CASSRGLFTRDRGGGYTF
TRBD1,TRBJ1-5,TRBV9,CASSVQGASNQPQHF
-,TRBJ1-3,TRBV7-9,CASSSLGAGGGNTIYF
TRBD1,TRBJ2-1,TRBV7-6,CASSPTGELNNEQFF
TRBD1,TRBJ2-5,TRBV6-2/TRBV6-3,CASSYTRDRVRETQYF
TRBD1,TRBJ1-6,TRBV5-4,CASSFPTGHNSPLHF
-,TRBJ1-3,TRBV7-6,CASSPRGSGNTIYF
TRBD1,TRBJ1-5,TRBV9,CASSATGVEQPQHF
TRBD2,TRBJ2-1,TRBV19,CASKERGSSYNEQFF
-,TRBJ1-3,TRBV7-7,CASSADGNTIYF
TRBD2,TRBJ2-5,TRBV11-1,CASSFSGGRGETQYF
TRBD1,TRBJ1-4,TRBV19,CASKRTGSEKLFF
-,TRBJ2-7,TRBV20-1,CSAELGSEQYF
-,TRBJ2-1,TRBV6-5,CASRGGSGYNEQFF
TRBD1,TRBJ1-2,TRBV10-3,CAIGTGTSYGYTF
TRBD2,TRBJ2-5,TRBV6-2/TRBV6-3,CASSSHRLAGHQETQYF
-,TRBJ1-3,TRBV28,CASSERTASSGNTIYF
-,TRBJ1-5,TRBV6-2/TRBV6-3,CASSYQNRGYSNQPQHF
-,TRBJ1-6,TRBV7-7,CATTDSPNSPLHF
-,TRBJ1-2,TRBV4-3,CASSQENRDGYTF
TRBD1,TRBJ2-2,TRBV5-1,CASSLEGQVNTGELFF
-,TRBJ1-6,TRBV12-5,CASKQGIDNSPLHF
TRBD1,TRBJ1-2,TRBV27,CASSQDTGGSYGYTF
TRBD1,TRBJ1-1,TRBV20-1,CSAGDRAAFF
-,TRBJ1-3,TRBV7-9,CASSLTTVPGNTIYF
TRBD1,TRBJ1-2,TRBV25-1,CASSALGQGALDGYTF
-,TRBJ1-1,TRBV19,CASSSRFTEAFF
TRBD2,TRBJ2-7,TRBV15,CATSRDGTSGGSYEQYF
-,TRBJ1-1,TRBV19,CASSSHRTNTEAFF
-,TRBJ1-4,TRBV11-2,CASSPGLPGANEKLFF
-,TRBJ1-1,TRBV6-1,CASSEVRQSEAFF
-,TRBJ1-5,TRBV19,CASPRTSPYYSNQPQHF
TRBD1,TRBJ1-1,TRBV4-2,CASSQEDRAMNTEAFF
TRBD2,TRBJ2-1,TRBV7-6,CASSSSASGATFGNEQFF
TRBD2,TRBJ2-1,TRBV5-4,CASSSGLAGAPGNEQFF
-,TRBJ1-6,TRBV5-4,CASSLDPRPRGNSPLHF